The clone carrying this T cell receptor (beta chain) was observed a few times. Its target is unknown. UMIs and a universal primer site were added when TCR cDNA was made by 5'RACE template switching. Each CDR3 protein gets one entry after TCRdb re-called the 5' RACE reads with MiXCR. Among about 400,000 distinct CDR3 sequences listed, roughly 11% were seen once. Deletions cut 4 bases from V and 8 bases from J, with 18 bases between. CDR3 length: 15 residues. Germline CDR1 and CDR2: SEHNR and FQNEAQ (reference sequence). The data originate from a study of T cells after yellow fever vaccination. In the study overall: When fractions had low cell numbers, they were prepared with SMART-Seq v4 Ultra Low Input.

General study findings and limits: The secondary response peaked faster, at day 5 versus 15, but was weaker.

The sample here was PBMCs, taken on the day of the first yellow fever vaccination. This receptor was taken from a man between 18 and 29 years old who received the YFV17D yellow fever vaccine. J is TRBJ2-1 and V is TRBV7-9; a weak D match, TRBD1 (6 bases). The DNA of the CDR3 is TGTGCCAGCAGCTCAACCGGGACAAGGGTCGATGAGCAGTTCTTC. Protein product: CASSSTGTRVDEQFF.